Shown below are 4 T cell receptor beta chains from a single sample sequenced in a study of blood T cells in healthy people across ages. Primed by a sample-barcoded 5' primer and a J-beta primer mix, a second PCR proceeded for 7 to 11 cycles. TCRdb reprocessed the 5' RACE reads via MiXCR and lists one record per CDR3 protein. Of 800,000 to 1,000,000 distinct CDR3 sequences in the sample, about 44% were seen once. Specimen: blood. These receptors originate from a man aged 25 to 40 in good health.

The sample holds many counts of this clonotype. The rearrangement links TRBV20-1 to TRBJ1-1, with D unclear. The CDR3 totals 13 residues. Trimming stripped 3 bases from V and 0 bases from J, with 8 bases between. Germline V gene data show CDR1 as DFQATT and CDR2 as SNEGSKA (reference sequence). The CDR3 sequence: CSARDQMNTEAFF. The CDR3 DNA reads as TGCAGTGCTAGGGATCAGATGAACACTGAAGCTTTCTTT.

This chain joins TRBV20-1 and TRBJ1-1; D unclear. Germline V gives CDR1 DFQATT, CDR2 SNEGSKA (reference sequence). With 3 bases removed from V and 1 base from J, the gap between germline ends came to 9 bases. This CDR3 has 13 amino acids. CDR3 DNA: TGCAGTGCTAGCCCGAATGGGAACACTGAAGCTTTCTTT. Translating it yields CSASPNGNTEAFF.

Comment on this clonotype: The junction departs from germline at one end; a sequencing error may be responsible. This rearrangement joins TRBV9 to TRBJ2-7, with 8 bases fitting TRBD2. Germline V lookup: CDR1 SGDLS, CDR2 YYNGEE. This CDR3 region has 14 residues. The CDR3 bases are TGTGCCAACAGCAATCCGGGACTAGGGTACGAGCAGTACTTC. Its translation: CANSNPGLGYEQYF.

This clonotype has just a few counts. The CDR3 spells CASSYSGVRDTQYF. Written as DNA, the CDR3 is TGTGCCAGCAGCTATAGCGGGGTTAGGGATACGCAGTATTTT. J is TRBJ2-3 and V is TRBV12-3 or TRBV12-4; 8 bases match TRBD2. The trim removed 6 bases at V and 6 bases at J, leaving 8 bases unmatched. The CDR3 sequence is 14 residues long.